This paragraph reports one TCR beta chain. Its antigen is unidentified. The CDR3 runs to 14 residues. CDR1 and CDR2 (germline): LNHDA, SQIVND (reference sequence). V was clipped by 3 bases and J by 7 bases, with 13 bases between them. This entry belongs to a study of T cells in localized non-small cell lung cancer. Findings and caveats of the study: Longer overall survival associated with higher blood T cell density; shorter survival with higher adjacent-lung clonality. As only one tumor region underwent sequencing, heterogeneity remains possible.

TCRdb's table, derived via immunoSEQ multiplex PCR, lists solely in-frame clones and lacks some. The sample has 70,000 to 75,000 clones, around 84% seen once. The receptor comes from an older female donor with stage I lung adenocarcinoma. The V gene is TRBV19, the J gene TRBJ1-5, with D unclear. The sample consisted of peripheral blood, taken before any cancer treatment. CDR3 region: CASSMRRLGQPQHF. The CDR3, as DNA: TGTGCCAGTAGTATGAGGAGACTCGGGCAGCCCCAGCATTTT.